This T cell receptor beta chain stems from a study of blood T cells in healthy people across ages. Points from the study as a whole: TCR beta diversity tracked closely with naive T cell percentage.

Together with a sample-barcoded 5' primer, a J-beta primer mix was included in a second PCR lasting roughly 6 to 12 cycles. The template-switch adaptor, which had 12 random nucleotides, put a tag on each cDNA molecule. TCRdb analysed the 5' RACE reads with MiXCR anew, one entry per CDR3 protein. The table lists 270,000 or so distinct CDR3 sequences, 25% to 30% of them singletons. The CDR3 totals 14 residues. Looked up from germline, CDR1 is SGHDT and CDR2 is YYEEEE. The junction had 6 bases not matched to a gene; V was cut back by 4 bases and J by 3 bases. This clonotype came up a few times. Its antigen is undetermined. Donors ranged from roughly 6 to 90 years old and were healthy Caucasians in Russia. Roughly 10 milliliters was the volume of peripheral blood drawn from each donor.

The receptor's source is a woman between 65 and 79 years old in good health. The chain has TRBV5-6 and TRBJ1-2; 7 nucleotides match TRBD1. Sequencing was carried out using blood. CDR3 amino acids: CASSVGTGDYGYTF. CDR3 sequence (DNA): TGTGCCAGCAGCGTCGGAACAGGGGACTATGGCTACACCTTC.